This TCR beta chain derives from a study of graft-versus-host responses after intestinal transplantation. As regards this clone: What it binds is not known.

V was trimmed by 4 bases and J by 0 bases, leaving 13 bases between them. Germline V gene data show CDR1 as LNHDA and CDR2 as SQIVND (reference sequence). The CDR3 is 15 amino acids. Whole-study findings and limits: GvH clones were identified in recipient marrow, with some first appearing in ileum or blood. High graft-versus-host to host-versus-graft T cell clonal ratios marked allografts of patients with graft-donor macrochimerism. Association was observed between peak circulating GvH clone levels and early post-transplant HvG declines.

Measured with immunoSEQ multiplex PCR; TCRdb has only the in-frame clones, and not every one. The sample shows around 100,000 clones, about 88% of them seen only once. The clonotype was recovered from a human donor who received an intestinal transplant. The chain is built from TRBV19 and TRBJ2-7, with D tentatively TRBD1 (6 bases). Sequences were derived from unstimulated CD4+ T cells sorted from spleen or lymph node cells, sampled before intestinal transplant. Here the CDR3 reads CASSTGESISYEQYF. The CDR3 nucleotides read TGTGCCAGTAGTACAGGGGAATCCATCTCCTACGAGCAGTACTTC.